Below are 5 T cell receptor beta chains sequenced from a single sample in a study of T cell clones after liver transplantation. Repertoires were generated with immunoSEQ multiplex PCR, while TCRdb's copy carries only in-frame clones and drops some. This sample carries about 80,000 clones, 82% of them seen once, and the ten largest clones take approximately 0.47%. The specimen comprised CD4+ T cells from blood, sampled 46 months after liver transplant. The receptors come from a human patient who received a liver transplant. The T cells may partly be graft donor cells.

This clone appeared a few times. The chain carries TRBV11-1 and TRBJ2-5, with no clear D. Trimming left V 3 bases short and J 0 bases short, with 8 bases between. The length of the CDR3 is 14 residues. Germline V gene lookup returns CDR1 SGHAT and CDR2 FQDESV (reference sequence). The CDR3 loop is CASSLSKYQETQYF. In DNA, the CDR3 is TGTGCCAGCAGCTTGTCTAAGTACCAAGAGACCCAGTACTTC.

J is TRBJ1-5 and V is TRBV28; no firm D call. The CDR3 has 15 amino acids. V was clipped by 5 bases and J by 2 bases, with 13 bases between them. In germline, CDR1 is MDHEN, CDR2 SYDVKM. The CDR3 reads CASSPAGEGNQPQHF. The CDR3 DNA follows: TGTGCCAGCAGTCCTGCTGGGGAGGGCAATCAGCCCCAGCATTTT.

The chain combines TRBV28 with TRBJ2-5, with TRBD1 identical over 7 bases. J lost 1 base, V lost 5 bases, and 4 bases had no gene match. The CDR3 sequence is 14 residues long. CDR1 and CDR2 (germline): MDHEN, SYDVKM. The CDR3 here is CASSLGQTQETQYF. CDR3 DNA sequence: TGTGCCAGCAGTCTGGGACAGACCCAAGAGACCCAGTACTTC.

V and J are TRBV5-6 and TRBJ2-1; maybe TRBD2 (6 bases). The CDR3 covers 16 residues. Germline values: CDR1 SGHDT, CDR2 YYEEEE. The germline V and J ends were trimmed by 4 bases and 4 bases, with 18 bases remaining between them. This chain's CDR3 is CASSNSRLGGYNEQFF. In nucleotides, the CDR3 is TGTGCCAGCAGCAACTCACGACTAGGTGGATACAATGAGCAGTTCTTC.

V and J are TRBV15 and TRBJ2-7; tentative D call: TRBD1 (6 bases). Germline V gives CDR1 LNHNV, CDR2 YYDKDF (reference sequence). Deletions cut 2 bases from V and 6 bases from J, with 8 bases between. The CDR3 sequence is 12 residues long. Written as DNA, the CDR3 is TGTGCCACCAGCAGACGCAGGGGCGAGCAGTACTTC. It specifies CATSRRRGEQYF.